Sequencing of this T cell receptor (beta chain) was carried out in a study of T cells after yellow fever vaccination. By 5'RACE template switching, TCR cDNA was produced, with a universal primer site and UMIs added in the process. TCRdb reanalysed the 5' RACE reads using MiXCR and keeps one entry per CDR3 protein. The sample carries 450,000 to 550,000 distinct CDR3 sequences, about a fifth recorded once. This clonotype occurred once. Sequenced material: PBMCs, taken 15 days after the yellow fever booster vaccination. This sequence was found in a man aged 25 to 40 who received the YFV17D yellow fever vaccine.

In DNA form, the CDR3 reads TGTGCCAGCAGCCAACAGTTTGGTGGCCCCTCCGAGCAGTACTTC. This translates into CASSQQFGGPSEQYF. The rearrangement uses TRBV3-1 and TRBJ2-7, with D uncertain. Germline CDR1 LGHDT, CDR2 YNNKEL (reference sequence). Trimming left V 2 bases short and J 6 bases short, with 17 bases between. This CDR3 comprises 15 residues.